The sequence of this T cell receptor beta chain was determined in a study of Ad26.COV2.S vaccination and SARS-CoV-2 variants. For the study at large: Intramuscular Ad26.COV2.S at 5x10^10 or 1x10^11 viral particles.

The CDR3 totals 14 residues. The V end was cut by 1 base, the J end by 2 bases, with 7 bases between. CDR1 and CDR2 (germline): MDHEN, SYDVKM. Regarding treatment: roughly 18 received Ad26.COV2.S at low or high dose, single or two shots; 5 received placebo; per-sample allocation not given. Collection of the samples took place on day 63 after the first injection of vaccine or placebo. Ad26 vector vaccine expressed Wuhan-strain SARS-CoV-2 spike. The assay was immunoSEQ multiplex PCR, and TCRdb's table has in-frame clones only and misses some. The data hold around 310,000 clones, with roughly 88% observed a single time. Whole-study results and caveats: Relative to placebo recipients, vaccine recipients exhibited elevated spike-specific TCR breadth. Total T cell responses may have been underestimated by the TCR breadth and depth analyses.

Notes on this clone: Its specificity is unknown.

Source: peripheral blood, taken in a trial of Ad26.COV2.S vaccine versus placebo. The chain has TRBV28 and TRBJ2-3, with unresolved D. The sequence was obtained from a person between 18 and 65 years old who received the Ad26.COV2.S COVID-19 vaccine or a placebo. The CDR3 DNA is TGTGCCAGCAGTTTATCCCGCAACACAGATACGCAGTATTTT. Amino acid sequence: CASSLSRNTDTQYF.